The next 5 T cell receptor beta chains were all read from a single sample in a study of blood T cells in healthy people across ages. The second PCR ran roughly 6 to 11 cycles with a sample-barcoded 5' primer and J-beta primers. TCRdb re-derived calls from the 5' RACE reads in MiXCR, one entry per CDR3 protein. Counted here are approximately 290,000 distinct CDR3 sequences, 25% to 30% occurring once; the ten biggest clones make up around 30%. The sample was blood. These receptors all stem from a woman aged 65 to 85 in good health.

The genes are TRBV7-2 and TRBJ1-2; TRBD1 agrees at 9 bases. V lost 1 base, J lost 7 bases, and 7 bases stayed unmatched. In germline, CDR1 is SGHTA, CDR2 FQGNSA. This CDR3 comprises 15 residues. The CDR3 region is CASSLDRGRLTGYTF. CDR3 nucleotides: TGTGCCAGCAGCTTAGACAGGGGGCGATTGACTGGCTACACCTTC.

This clonotype was recorded only once. The chain joins TRBV12-3 or TRBV12-4 to TRBJ2-7; D gene uncertain. The last part of the DNA fits TRBJ2-1 better; the J call may be wrong. There are 15 residues in the CDR3. The CDR3 region has the DNA TGTGCCAGCAGTTTAGGCCCCCACTACTACAATGAGCAGTTCTTC. Its translation is CASSLGPHYYNEQFF.

The chain's CDR3 is CASSTNRVVVNEQYF. As DNA, the CDR3 is TGTGCCAGCAGCACAAACAGGGTCGTCGTCAACGAGCAGTACTTC. The J gene is TRBJ2-7, the V gene TRBV21-1; the table names TRBD1, a call not compared with the DNA. TRBV21-1 is recorded as a pseudogene. The CDR3 length is 15 residues.

This clonotype appeared a few times. The chain combines TRBV14 with TRBJ2-1, with 8 positions matching TRBD1. Losses at the gene ends were 3 bases for V and 3 bases for J; bases not matched to a gene: 4. This CDR3 spans 15 amino acids. CDR1 and CDR2 (germline): SGHDN, FVKESK. CDR3 loop: CASSQGTGNYNEQFF. The CDR3 region has the DNA TGTGCCAGCAGCCAGGGGACAGGCAACTACAATGAGCAGTTCTTC.

This clonotype was seen more than once but under ten times. The gene calls are TRBV11-2 and TRBJ2-3, with 10 bases that match TRBD1. The V segment lost 4 bases and the J segment 5 bases; nucleotides outside the gene matches: 9. Germline V gene lookup returns CDR1 SGHAT and CDR2 FQNNGV. This CDR3 has 16 residues. The CDR3 region is CASSSRRQGAQDTQYF. CDR3 sequence (DNA): TGTGCCAGCAGCTCCCGCCGACAGGGGGCACAAGATACGCAGTATTTT.